A single T cell receptor (beta chain) is shown here with its context. Method: immunoSEQ multiplex PCR; TCRdb's copy keeps in-frame clones and lacks some. The sample has approximately 350,000 clones, more than 75% seen once. The CDR3 loop spans 16 amino acids. Germline CDR1 reads MGHRA; CDR2 reads YSYEKL. V was cut by 1 base and J by 6 bases, with 16 bases left in between. The sample is drawn from a study of blood T cell repertoires in COVID-19. The receptor was isolated from a woman aged 30 to 39 who had recovered from COVID-19. V is TRBV4-1 and J is TRBJ1-5; D gene ambiguous. Sequenced: PBMCs or T cells enriched from blood (not recorded which). In DNA form, the CDR3 reads TGCGCCAGCAGCCAAGTAGCGTTAGCCTCTCCTCAGCCCCAGCATTTT. Protein product: CASSQVALASPQPQHF.